This is a list of T cell receptor beta chains from one sample in a study of blood T cell repertoires in COVID-19. Using immunoSEQ multiplex PCR, the repertoire was profiled, and TCRdb retains in-frame clones only, with some absent. The sample shows tens of thousands of clones, around 90% of them seen only once. Material for sequencing was peripheral blood. Receptor source: a woman in her seventies with acute or convalescent COVID-19. CDR3s include the opening cysteine and the closing phenylalanine or tryptophan. A D gene is named only where the DNA matches it firmly. Clone sizes are given selectively: once, few, many, or a class where the clone is expanded.

cdr3_nt,cdr3_aa,v_call,d_call,clone_size,j_call,cdr3_length
TGTGCCTGGAGGGACAGCTCTGGAAACACCATATATTTT,CAWRDSSGNTIYF,TRBV30,.,few,TRBJ1-3,13
TGCGCCAGCAGCTTGGTGGTCAGTCAGACCGGGGAGCTGTTTTTT,CASSLVVSQTGELFF,TRBV5-1,.,once,TRBJ2-2,15
TGTGCCAGCAGCGTAATGGGAAGCGGGGTACCCTACGAGCAGTACTTC,CASSVMGSGVPYEQYF,TRBV9,TRBD2,.,TRBJ2-7,16
TGTGCCAGCACCAGGACAGCTTACAATGAGCAGTTCTTC,CASTRTAYNEQFF,TRBV11-2,.,.,TRBJ2-1,13
TGTGCCATCAGTCCACAGGGGGCATCCTATAATTCACCCCTCCACTTT,CAISPQGASYNSPLHF,TRBV10-3,TRBD1,.,TRBJ1-6,16
TGTGCCAGCAGCTTAAGTGTCCCTAGCGGCAACCTGGAGACCCAGTACTTC,CASSLSVPSGNLETQYF,TRBV7-9,TRBD2,.,TRBJ2-5,17
TGTGCCAGCAGTTCCACCAGGACAGTCGTGGACGAGCAGTACTTC,CASSSTRTVVDEQYF,TRBV28,.,.,TRBJ2-7,15
TGTGCCAGCAGTGAAGGGGGGGACCTTAATGGCTACACCTTC,CASSEGGDLNGYTF,TRBV25-1,.,.,TRBJ1-2,14
TGTGCCAGCTCAAAATGGGGAGCAGGGGCTTCTAATTCACCCCTCCACTTT,CASSKWGAGASNSPLHF,TRBV18,.,.,TRBJ1-6,17
TGTGCCAGCGGACTGACAACTAATGAAAAACTGTTTTTT,CASGLTTNEKLFF,TRBV6-5,.,.,TRBJ1-4,13
TGCAGTGTGCACTTACAAGAGACCCAGTACTTC,CSVHLQETQYF,TRBV20-1,.,once,TRBJ2-5,11
TGTGCCAGCAGACTCACAGGGTCTGGGGCCAACGTCCTGACTTTC,CASRLTGSGANVLTF,TRBV2,.,.,TRBJ2-6,15
TGTGCCAGCACCGAAGGGGACAGTTTACAAGAGACCCAGTACTTC,CASTEGDSLQETQYF,TRBV2,TRBD1,.,TRBJ2-5,15
TGTGCCAGCAGCCTAGGACTAGCCCCGTCCAATGAGCAGTTCTTC,CASSLGLAPSNEQFF,TRBV14,TRBD2,.,TRBJ2-1,15
TGTGCCAGCTCACCTCGGGTCGACAATGAGCAGTTCTTC,CASSPRVDNEQFF,TRBV18,.,.,TRBJ2-1,13
TGTGCCAGCAGTCCCACGGTTAGCAATCAGCCCCAGCATTTT,CASSPTVSNQPQHF,TRBV28,.,.,TRBJ1-5,14
TGTGCCAGCAGTTCCCTATCGCGGGCGAACACTGAAGCTTTCTTT,CASSSLSRANTEAFF,TRBV28,.,.,TRBJ1-1,15
TGCGCCAGCAGCTTGGACAGGGGGGAGCTGTTTTTT,CASSLDRGELFF,TRBV5-1,.,few,TRBJ2-2,12
TGTGCCATCAGTGAAAGTGGTAGGGGTGAAAAACTGTTTTTT,CAISESGRGEKLFF,TRBV10-3,.,.,TRBJ1-4,14
TGTGCCAGCAGCTTGGGGGGGCGTGGAACAGATACGCAGTATTTT,CASSLGGRGTDTQYF,TRBV6-4,.,.,TRBJ2-3,15
TGTGCCAGCAGCTTAACAAGCGGGAGGTACACAGATACGCAGTATTTT,CASSLTSGRYTDTQYF,TRBV7-2,TRBD2,.,TRBJ2-3,16
TGCGCCAGCAGTTACGACAGGGGCAATGAGCAGTTCTTC,CASSYDRGNEQFF,TRBV10-2,TRBD1,.,TRBJ2-1,13
TGTGCCAGCAGCCCCGGACAGGGGATCTACGAGCAGTACTTC,CASSPGQGIYEQYF,TRBV9,TRBD1,once,TRBJ2-7,14
TGTGCCAGCAGCCCCGGCGGGGGGCAGCGGGAGACCCAGTACTTC,CASSPGGGQRETQYF,TRBV28,TRBD2,.,TRBJ2-5,15
TGTGCCAGCAGTTACCGGGACTTCCGCACCGGGGAGCTGTTTTTT,CASSYRDFRTGELFF,TRBV6-5,.,few,TRBJ2-2,15
TGTGCCAGCAGGGCCAGGACTAGCGCCTCCTACGAGCAGTACTTC,CASRARTSASYEQYF,TRBV2,TRBD2,.,TRBJ2-7,15